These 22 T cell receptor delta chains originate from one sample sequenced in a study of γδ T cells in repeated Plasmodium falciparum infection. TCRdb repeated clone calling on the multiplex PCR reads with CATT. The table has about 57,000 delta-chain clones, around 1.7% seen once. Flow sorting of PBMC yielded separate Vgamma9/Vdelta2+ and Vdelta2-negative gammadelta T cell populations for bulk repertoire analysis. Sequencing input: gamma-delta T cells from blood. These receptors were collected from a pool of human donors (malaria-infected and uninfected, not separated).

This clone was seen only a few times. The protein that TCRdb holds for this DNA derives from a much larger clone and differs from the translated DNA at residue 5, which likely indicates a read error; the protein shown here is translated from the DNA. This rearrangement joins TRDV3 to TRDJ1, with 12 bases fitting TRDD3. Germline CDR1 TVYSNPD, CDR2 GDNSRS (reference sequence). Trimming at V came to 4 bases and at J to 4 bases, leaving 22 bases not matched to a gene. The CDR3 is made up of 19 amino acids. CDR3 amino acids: CASTTILRGSGGYGDKLIF. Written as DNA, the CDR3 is TGTGCCTCCACGACCATTCTTCGCGGGTCTGGGGGATACGGCGATAAACTCATCTTT. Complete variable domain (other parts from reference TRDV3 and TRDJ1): CDKVTQSSPDQTVASGSEVVLLCTYDTVYSNPDLFWYRIRPDYSFQFVFYGDNSRSEGADFTQGRFSVKHILTQKAFHLVISPVRTEDSATYYCASTTILRGSGGYGDKLIFGKGTRVTVEP.

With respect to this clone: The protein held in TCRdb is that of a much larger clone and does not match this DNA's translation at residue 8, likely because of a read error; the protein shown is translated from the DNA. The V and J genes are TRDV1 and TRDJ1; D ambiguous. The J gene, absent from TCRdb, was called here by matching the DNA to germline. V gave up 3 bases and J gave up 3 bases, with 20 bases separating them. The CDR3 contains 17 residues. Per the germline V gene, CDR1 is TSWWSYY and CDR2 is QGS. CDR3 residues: CALGDLTRGPAPDKLIF. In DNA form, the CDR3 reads TGTGCTCTTGGGGATCTCACAAGGGGCCCTGCACCCGATAAACTCATCTTT.

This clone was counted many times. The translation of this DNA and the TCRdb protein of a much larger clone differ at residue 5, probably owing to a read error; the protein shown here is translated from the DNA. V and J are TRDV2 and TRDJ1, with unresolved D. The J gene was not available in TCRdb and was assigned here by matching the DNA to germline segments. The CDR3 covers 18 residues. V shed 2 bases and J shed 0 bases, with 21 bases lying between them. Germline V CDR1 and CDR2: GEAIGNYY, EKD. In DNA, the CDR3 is TGTGCCTGTGACATGAAGTACTACCAGCCGATGTACACCGATAAACTCATCTTT. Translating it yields CACDMKYYQPMYTDKLIF.

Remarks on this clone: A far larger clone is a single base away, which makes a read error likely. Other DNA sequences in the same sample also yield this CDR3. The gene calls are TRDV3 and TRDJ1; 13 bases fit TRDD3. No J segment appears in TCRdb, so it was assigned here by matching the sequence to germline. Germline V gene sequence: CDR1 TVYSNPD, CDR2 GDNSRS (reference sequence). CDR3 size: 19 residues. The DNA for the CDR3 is TGTGCCTGCGTCCTAAGCGTATACTGGGGGATACGCAACACCGACAAACTCATCTTT. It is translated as CACVLSVYWGIRNTDKLIF.

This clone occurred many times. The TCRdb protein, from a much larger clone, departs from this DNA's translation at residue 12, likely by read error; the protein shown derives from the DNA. Written as DNA, the CDR3 is TGTGCTCTTGGGAGCGCTTCCTTCTGGGGGAGACGCGATAAACTCATCTTT. This translates into CALGSASFWGRRDKLIF. V usage is TRDV1 and J usage is TRDJ1; the match to TRDD3 covers 8 bases. The germline V gene encodes CDR1 TSWWSYY and CDR2 QGS. This CDR3 has 17 residues. Germline trimming cut 5 bases from V and 4 bases from J; bases unmatched to any gene: 15.

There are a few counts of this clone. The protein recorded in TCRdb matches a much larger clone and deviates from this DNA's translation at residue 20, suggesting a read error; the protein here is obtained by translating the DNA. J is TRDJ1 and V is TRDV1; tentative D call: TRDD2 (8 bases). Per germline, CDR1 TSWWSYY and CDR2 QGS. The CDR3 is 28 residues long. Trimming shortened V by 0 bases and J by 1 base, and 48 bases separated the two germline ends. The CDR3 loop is CALGELGGRVFFRASYELGGFRTDKLIF. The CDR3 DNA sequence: TGTGCTCTTGGGGAACTAGGGGGTCGGGTCTTCTTTCGGGCTTCCTACGAGCTGGGGGGTTTTCGCACCGATAAACTCATCTTT.

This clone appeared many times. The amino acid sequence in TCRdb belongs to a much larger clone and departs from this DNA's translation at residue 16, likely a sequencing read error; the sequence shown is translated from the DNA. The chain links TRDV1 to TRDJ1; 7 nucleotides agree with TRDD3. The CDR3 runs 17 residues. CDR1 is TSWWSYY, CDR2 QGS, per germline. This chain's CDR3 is CALGEPPYGGIPDKLTF. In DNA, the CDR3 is TGTGCTCTTGGGGAACCGCCCTACGGGGGGATCCCAGATAAACTCACCTTT.

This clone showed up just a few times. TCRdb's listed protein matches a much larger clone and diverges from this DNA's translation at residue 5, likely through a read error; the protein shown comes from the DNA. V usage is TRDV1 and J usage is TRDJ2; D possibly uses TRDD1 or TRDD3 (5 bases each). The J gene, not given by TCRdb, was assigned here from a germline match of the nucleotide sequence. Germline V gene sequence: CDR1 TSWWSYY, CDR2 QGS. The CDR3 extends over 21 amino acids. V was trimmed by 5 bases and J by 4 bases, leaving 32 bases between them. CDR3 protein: CALGKESYHEMGKGETAQLFF. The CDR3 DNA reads TGTGCTCTTGGGAAAGAGTCGTACCATGAAATGGGCAAAGGGGAGACAGCACAACTCTTCTTT.

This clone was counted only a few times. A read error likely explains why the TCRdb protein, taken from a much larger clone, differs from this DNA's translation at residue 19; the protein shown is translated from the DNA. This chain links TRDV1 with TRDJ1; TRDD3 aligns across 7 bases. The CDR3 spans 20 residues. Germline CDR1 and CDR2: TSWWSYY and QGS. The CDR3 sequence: CALGEPGALRSGGSSDKLTF. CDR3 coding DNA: TGTGCTCTTGGGGAACCGGGGGCCCTACGCTCCGGGGGATCAAGCGATAAACTCACCTTT.

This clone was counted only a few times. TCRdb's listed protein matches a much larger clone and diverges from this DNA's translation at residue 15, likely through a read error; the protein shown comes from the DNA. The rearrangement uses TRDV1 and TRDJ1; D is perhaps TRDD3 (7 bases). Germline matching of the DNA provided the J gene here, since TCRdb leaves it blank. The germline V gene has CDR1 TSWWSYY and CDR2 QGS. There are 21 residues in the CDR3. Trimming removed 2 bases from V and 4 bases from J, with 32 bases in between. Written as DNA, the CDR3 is TGTGCTCTTGGGGAATCACTGTCCTACGGGCCCCTCTGGGGGGGATTCGATAAACTCATCTTT. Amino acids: CALGESLSYGPLWGGFDKLIF.

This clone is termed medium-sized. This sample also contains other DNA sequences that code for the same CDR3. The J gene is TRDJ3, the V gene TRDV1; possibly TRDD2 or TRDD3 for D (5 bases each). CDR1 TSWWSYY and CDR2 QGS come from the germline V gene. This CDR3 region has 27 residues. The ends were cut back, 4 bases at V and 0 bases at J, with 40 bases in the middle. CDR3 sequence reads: CALGVLTTYRAWRIDGITSWDTRQMFF. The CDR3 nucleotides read TGTGCTCTTGGGGTCCTCACTACCTACCGTGCGTGGCGGATAGACGGAATAACCTCCTGGGACACCCGACAGATGTTTTTC.

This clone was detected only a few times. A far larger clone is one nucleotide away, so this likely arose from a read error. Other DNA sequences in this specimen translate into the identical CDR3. CDR3 DNA sequence: TGTGCTTATAGGGGCCCTCCTACTTCTAGGGGTAAATCGAGCGTGGAAGATAAACTCATCTTT. Translating it yields CAYRGPPTSRGKSSVEDKLIF. This chain connects TRAV38-2/DV8 to TRDJ1; a weak D match, TRDD2 (6 bases). Assignment of the J gene here rests on matching the DNA to germline, because TCRdb gives none. V was clipped by 4 bases and J by 5 bases, with 36 bases between them. Germline V lookup: CDR1 TSESDYY, CDR2 QEAYKQQN. The CDR3 is 21 residues long.

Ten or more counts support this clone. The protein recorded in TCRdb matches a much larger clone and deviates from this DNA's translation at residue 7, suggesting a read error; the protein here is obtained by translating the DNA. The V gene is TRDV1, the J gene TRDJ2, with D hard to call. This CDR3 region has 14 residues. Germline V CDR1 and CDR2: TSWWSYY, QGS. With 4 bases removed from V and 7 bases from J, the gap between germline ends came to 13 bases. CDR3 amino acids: CALGGSRSIAQLFF. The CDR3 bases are TGTGCTCTTGGGGGCTCCAGATCGATAGCACAACTCTTCTTT.

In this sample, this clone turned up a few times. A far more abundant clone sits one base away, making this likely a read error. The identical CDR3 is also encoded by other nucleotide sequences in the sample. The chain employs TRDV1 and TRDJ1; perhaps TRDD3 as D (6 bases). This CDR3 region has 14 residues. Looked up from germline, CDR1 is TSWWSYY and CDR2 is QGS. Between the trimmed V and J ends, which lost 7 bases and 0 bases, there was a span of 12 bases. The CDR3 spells CALAFGGYTDKLIF. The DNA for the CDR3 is TGTGCTCTTGCGTTTGGGGGGTACACCGATAAACTCATCTTT.

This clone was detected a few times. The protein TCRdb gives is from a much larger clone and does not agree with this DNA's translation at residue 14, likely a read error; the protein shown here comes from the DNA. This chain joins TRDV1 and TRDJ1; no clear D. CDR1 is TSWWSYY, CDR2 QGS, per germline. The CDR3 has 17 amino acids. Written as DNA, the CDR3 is TGTGCTCTTGGAACAGAGGGTTCCCTGAGATTCGCCGATAGACTCATCTTT. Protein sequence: CALGTEGSLRFADRLIF.

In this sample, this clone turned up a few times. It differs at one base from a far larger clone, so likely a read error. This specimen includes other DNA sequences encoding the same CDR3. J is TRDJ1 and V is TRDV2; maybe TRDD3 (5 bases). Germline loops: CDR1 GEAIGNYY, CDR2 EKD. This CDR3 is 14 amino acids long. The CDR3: CACDTIWEADKLIF. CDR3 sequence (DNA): TGCGCCTGTGACACCATCTGGGAAGCCGATAAACTCATCTTT.

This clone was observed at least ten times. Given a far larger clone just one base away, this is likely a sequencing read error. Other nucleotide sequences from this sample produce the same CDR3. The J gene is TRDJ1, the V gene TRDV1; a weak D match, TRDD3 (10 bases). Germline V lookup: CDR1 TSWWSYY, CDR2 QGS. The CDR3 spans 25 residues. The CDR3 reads CALLPKPTFLPLLIVLGDYTDKLIF. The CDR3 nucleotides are TGCGCTCTCTTACCCAAACCGACCTTCCTACCTCTTTTAATTGTACTGGGGGATTACACCGATAAACTCATCTTT.

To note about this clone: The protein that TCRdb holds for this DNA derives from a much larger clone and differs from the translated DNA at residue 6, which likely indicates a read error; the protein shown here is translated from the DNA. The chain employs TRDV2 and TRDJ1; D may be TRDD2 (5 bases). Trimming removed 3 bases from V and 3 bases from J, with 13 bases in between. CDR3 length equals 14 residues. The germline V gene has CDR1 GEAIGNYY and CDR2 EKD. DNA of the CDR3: TGTGCCTGTGACTTCCTCTCTCTGCCCGATAAACTCATCTTT. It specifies CACDFLSLPDKLIF.

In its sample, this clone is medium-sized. The CDR3: CACDWGIRGTAQLFF. In nucleotides, the CDR3 is TGTGCCTGTGACTGGGGGATACGCGGGACAGCACAACTCTTCTTT. This sequence joins TRDV2 and TRDJ2; 11 bases agree with TRDD3. Germline CDR1 and CDR2: GEAIGNYY and EKD. V lost 3 bases and J lost 4; bases outside the gene matches: 3. This CDR3 comprises 15 residues.

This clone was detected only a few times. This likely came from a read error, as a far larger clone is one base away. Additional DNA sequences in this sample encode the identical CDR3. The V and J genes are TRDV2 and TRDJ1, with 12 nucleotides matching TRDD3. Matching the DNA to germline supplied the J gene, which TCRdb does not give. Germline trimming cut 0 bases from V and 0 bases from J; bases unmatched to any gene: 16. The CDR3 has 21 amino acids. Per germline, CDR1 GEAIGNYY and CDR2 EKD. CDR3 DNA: TGTGCCTGTGACACCGCATGGGGTACTGGGGGATACTACCCGTACACCGATAAACTCATCTTT. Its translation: CACDTAWGTGGYYPYTDKLIF.

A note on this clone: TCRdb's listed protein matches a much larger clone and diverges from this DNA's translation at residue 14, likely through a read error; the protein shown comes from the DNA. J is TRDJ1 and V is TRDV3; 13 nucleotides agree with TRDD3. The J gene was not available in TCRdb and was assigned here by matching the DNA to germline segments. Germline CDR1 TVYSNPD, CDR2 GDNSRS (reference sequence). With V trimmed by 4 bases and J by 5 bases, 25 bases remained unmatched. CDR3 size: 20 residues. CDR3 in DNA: TGTGCCTGTCGGGGGTACCGACCGTACTGGGGGATACGGATGCGAGATAAACTCATCTTT. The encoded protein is CACRGYRPYWGIRMRDKLIF.

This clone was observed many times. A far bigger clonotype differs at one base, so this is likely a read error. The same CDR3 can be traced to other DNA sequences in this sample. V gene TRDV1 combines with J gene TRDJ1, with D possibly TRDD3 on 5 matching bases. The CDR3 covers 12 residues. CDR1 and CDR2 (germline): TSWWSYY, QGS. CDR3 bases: TGTGCTCTTGGTGGGGACACCGATAAGCTCATCTTT. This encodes CALGGDTDKLIF.